The entry that follows covers one T cell receptor beta chain sequence. What this receptor recognizes is not known. No much larger clonotype is one base removed from it; base qualities were not supplied. These data belong to a study of shared clonotypes between healthy human individuals (TCRdb year 2020). About the investigation overall: The cohort comprised two women and a few men aged 18 to 49 years. To estimate repertoire size and how much clonotype sharing occurs between individuals, the study deeply sequenced the blood TCR repertoires of five healthy adults. For each donor, CD4 naive and CD4 memory were each run on three plates, CD8 naive on two plates, and CD8 memory on one plate. Per donor, leukapheresis produced somewhere between about 0.9 and 9 billion PBMCs. To increase sequencing depth and limit assay-specific biases, different laboratories used diverse techniques to prepare libraries and sequence TCR repertoires.

Using the deep immunoSEQ assay, multiplex PCR amplified TCR CDR3 regions from genomic DNA. Extracted genomic DNA from each cell subset was distributed evenly across all wells of several immunoSEQ 96-well plates, and each plate was treated as a replicate. For sorted subsets, each replicate PCR was loaded with roughly 190 ng genomic DNA, equivalent to some 27,000 T cell genomes. Purified libraries were quantified with a Qubit 3.0 fluorometer, sized on a Bioanalyzer 2100, and re-quantified with the KAPA Library Quantification kit. A separate single-read 150-cycle Illumina NextSeq 550 flow cell was used to sequence each immunoSEQ 96-well plate. The paper's data handling went like this. The immunoSEQ output contained only junctional sequences without quality scores, so filtering could not match that applied to full-length reads. Sequences were annotated with PyIR, a Python wrapper for IgBLAST v1.9, using IMGT germline references to assign V/J genes and CDR3. Reads were filtered out if the reads had weak V/J assignments (E-value above 1e-6), no CDR3, stop codons, out-of-frame junctions, or ambiguous translated residues. V3J clonotypes were defined as sequences sharing the same inferred V gene, J gene, and CDR3 amino acid sequence. The percentage overlap between two repertoires was calculated by dividing the number of shared unique clonotypes by the size of the smaller repertoire. Repertoire richness was assessed with RTK rarefaction, the Chao1 estimator, and Recon v2.1 estimates of unobserved clonotypes. Generation probabilities for all TCRbeta clonotypes obtained by the gDNA method from a handful of donors were computed using OLGA. Imported from immuneACCESS, the table was reduced by TCRdb to in-frame sequences with V and J called. These copies leave out some clones; in studies compared against another copy, an unresolved V gene accounts for under half, and the cause of the remainder is not known. The V and J calls and clone size come from that table; D and trimming were worked out from the DNA. For this sample the table gives roughly 850,000 clones, of which 90% to 97% were detected only once. The ten most abundant clones make up less than 0.3% of the sample.

Findings and caveats that apply to the study as a whole: Higher generation probabilities were observed for clonotypes shared by all four sorted-subset donors than for non-shared clonotypes. Based on pairwise subsampling, the degree of clonotype sharing among donors was expected to be affected by sequencing depth. Sharing across a few donors was observed for roughly 5.4% of naive CD4, 3% to 3.5% of naive CD8, around 2.5% of memory CD4, and around 0.4% of memory CD8 clonotypes. Sampling was limited to blood, and TCR repertoires in tissue likely differ from TCR repertoires in blood. Larger estimated clonotype richness was generally found for naive subsets than for memory subsets. Because the study included only a small number of donors, the genetic and exposure-history diversity represented was limited. Rarefaction of sorted-subset datasets indicated incomplete sequencing despite the large sequencing depth.

CD8 naive samples consisted of CD45RO-negative cells that were positively selected for CCR7, yielding a CD45RA+CCR7+ population without TemRA cells. Donors were healthy HIV-negative adults with no recently reported acute infections or vaccinations. Every donor was a Caucasian adult residing in Nashville, Tennessee, USA. Blood was obtained by leukapheresis, after which PBMCs were separated by Ficoll-Histopaque density gradient centrifugation and cryopreserved in liquid nitrogen vapor phase. Analytical flow cytometry was used to check the purity and quantity of each magnetically sorted T cell population. Each sorted fraction had its genomic DNA isolated and then quantified by UV absorbance on a Nanodrop 2000c. Sequences SGHTS (CDR1) and YDEGEE (CDR2) are obtained from the germline V gene. There are 13 amino acids in the CDR3, from cysteine to phenylalanine inclusive. Only the CDR3 part of the read is kept: 39 bases, read in frame from the first base. Trimming costs V 0 bases and J 8 bases, and their ends lie 9 bases apart.

This receptor was identified in a man aged 25-40 years in good health. Sequencing used naive CD8+ T cells sorted from blood. Taken with the paper, the label for cell subset or site translates to: CD45RA+CCR7+. The chain uses TRBV5-8 and TRBJ2-4; 6 matching bases give a weak D call of TRBD1. CDR3 protein: CASSLDRVDIQYF. The DNA sequence is given as TGTGCCAGCAGCTTGGACAGGGTGGACATTCAGTACTTC.